Shown below are 11 T cell receptor beta chains from a single sample sequenced in a study of OX40 agonist ivuxolimab in advanced cancers. Libraries were made using the immunoSEQ multiplex PCR assay. TCRdb took this table from immuneACCESS and kept in-frame rearrangements with V and J called. Such tables lack part of the clones; where checked against another copy, unresolved V genes explain under half of the gap, and the rest is unexplained. A total of roughly 97,000 clones appear in this sample, roughly nine tenths of them only once. Roughly 5.5% of the sample goes to the ten largest clones. The source material was CD4+ or CD8+ T cells sorted from blood, sampled in a trial of the OX40 agonist ivuxolimab. These receptors were taken from an adult with an advanced solid tumor such as melanoma, head and neck, liver or kidney cancer.

The chain couples TRBV27 to TRBJ2-7; 7 positions agree with TRBD2. Germline CDR1 is MNHEY and CDR2 is SMNVEV (reference sequence). CDR3 size: 14 residues. V was clipped by 3 bases and J by 3 bases; unmatched bases: 5. This CDR3 reads CASSLGGSLYEQYF. The CDR3 nucleotides are TGTGCCAGCAGTTTGGGCGGGAGCCTCTACGAGCAGTACTTC.

The genes are TRBV7-2 and TRBJ2-2; D is possibly TRBD2 (5 bases). Trimming stripped 5 bases from V and 4 bases from J, with 17 bases between. CDR1 SGHTA and CDR2 FQGNSA come from the germline V gene. The CDR3 has 16 amino acids. The CDR3 DNA follows: TGTGCCAGCAGCCCCCGCGGGCGGCGACGCACCGGGGAGCTGTTTTTT. It specifies CASSPRGRRRTGELFF.

The chain joins TRBV6-5 to TRBJ1-1; D is unclear. The CDR3 runs 14 residues. Germline loops: CDR1 MNHEY, CDR2 SVGAGI. V lost 11 bases and J 1 base, leaving 17 bases between the germline ends. The CDR3 reads CASWPGPWNTEAFF. CDR3 nucleotides: TGTGCCTCTTGGCCCGGTCCGTGGAACACTGAAGCTTTCTTT.

The chain links TRBV5-6 to TRBJ1-6; the D is unclear. In germline, CDR1 is SGHDT, CDR2 YYEEEE. The CDR3 sequence is 12 residues long. V was shortened by 1 base and J by 4 bases, with 0 bases between the two germline ends. The chain's CDR3 is CASSLYNSPLHF. CDR3 DNA: TGTGCCAGCAGCTTGTATAATTCACCCCTCCACTTT.

This clone was seen more than once but under ten times. The rearrangement joins TRBV4-2 to TRBJ1-4; 9 bases are a match to TRBD1. Looked up from germline, CDR1 is LGHNA and CDR2 is YNFKEQ. V gave up 0 bases and J gave up 6 bases; unmatched junction bases: 8. The CDR3 has 17 amino acids. The DNA of the CDR3 is TGTGCCAGCAGCCAAGAACCGCTGGGACAGGGTCATGAAAAACTGTTTTTT. This gives the protein CASSQEPLGQGHEKLFF.

In DNA, the CDR3 is TGTGCCAGCAGCCCTATTACAGGGGCTGGGGGTGAAGCTTTCTTT. Its translation: CASSPITGAGGEAFF. V usage is TRBV5-6 and J usage is TRBJ1-1; 7 bases are shared with TRBD1. V lost 4 bases, J lost 7 bases, and 13 bases stayed unmatched. Germline lookup yields CDR1 SGHDT and CDR2 YYEEEE. The CDR3 sequence is 15 residues long.

This rearrangement joins TRBV25-1 to TRBJ1-6, with a weak D call TRBD1 (6 bases). This CDR3 is built from 13 residues. V lost 5 bases and J 10 bases, leaving 12 bases between the germline ends. Germline values: CDR1 MGHDK, CDR2 SYGVNS. CDR3 in amino acids: CASSPAGASPLHF. CDR3 DNA sequence: TGTGCCAGCAGTCCCGCGGGGGCATCACCCCTCCACTTT.

This rearrangement joins TRBV5-1 to TRBJ1-2; D not resolved. The CDR3 totals 14 residues. Per germline, CDR1 SGHRS and CDR2 YFSETQ. The V gene lost 0 bases and the J gene lost 3 bases, with 9 bases spanning the gap. The CDR3 sequence: CASSLALPYYGYTF. CDR3 DNA: TGCGCCAGCAGCTTGGCCTTGCCCTACTATGGCTACACCTTC.

The chain uses TRBV18 and TRBJ2-5; the D is unclear. The germline gives CDR1 KGHSH, CDR2 LQKENI. The V and J ends lost 3 bases and 3 bases respectively, with 8 bases between them. The CDR3 loop spans 13 amino acids. The CDR3 loop reads CASSPTQEETQYF. The CDR3 DNA reads TGTGCCAGCTCACCTACGCAGGAAGAGACCCAGTACTTC.

This chain uses TRBV7-2 with TRBJ1-1, with TRBD1 matching over 8 bases. The germline gives CDR1 SGHTA, CDR2 FQGNSA. V was clipped by 4 bases and J by 5 bases; unmatched bases: 6. This CDR3 has 14 amino acids. The CDR3 here is CASSSQGARTEAFF. The DNA for the CDR3 is TGTGCCAGCAGCTCCCAGGGGGCCAGGACTGAAGCTTTCTTT.

This clone has only a few counts. The chain has TRBV11-2 and TRBJ1-4, with D uncertain. Germline CDR1 and CDR2: SGHAT and FQNNGV. Trimming took 5 bases from V and 12 from J, leaving 13 bases between them. The CDR3 spans 12 residues. The CDR3 is CASSLPGGELFF. The CDR3 DNA reads TGTGCCAGCAGCCTCCCGGGTGGGGAACTGTTTTTT.